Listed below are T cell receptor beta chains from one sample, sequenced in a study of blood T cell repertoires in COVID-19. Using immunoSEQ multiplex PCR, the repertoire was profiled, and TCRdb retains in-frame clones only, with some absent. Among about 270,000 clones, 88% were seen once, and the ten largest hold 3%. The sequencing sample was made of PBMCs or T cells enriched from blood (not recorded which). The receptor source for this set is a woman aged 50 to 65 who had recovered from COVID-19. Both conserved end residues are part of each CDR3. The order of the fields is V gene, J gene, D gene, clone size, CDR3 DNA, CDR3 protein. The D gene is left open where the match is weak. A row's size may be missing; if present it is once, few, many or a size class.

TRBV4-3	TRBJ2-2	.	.	TGCGCCAGCAGCCAAGAGCGACTAGTAGTCGGGGAGCTGTTTTTT	CASSQERLVVGELFF
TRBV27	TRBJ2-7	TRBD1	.	TGTGCCAGCAGTTCAACCGGGACAGGGAACCACGAGCAGTACTTC	CASSSTGTGNHEQYF
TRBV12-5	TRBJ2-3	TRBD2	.	TGTGCTAGTGGTTTTCATAGCGGGATGGGTACAGATACGCAGTATTTT	CASGFHSGMGTDTQYF
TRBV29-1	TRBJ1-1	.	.	TGCAGCGTTGATCAGGGGCTCGTTACTGAAGCTTTCTTT	CSVDQGLVTEAFF
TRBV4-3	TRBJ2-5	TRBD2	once	TGCGCCAGCAGCCAAGGCACTAGCGGGAGTGGAGAGACCCAGTACTTC	CASSQGTSGSGETQYF
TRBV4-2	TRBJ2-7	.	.	TGTGCCAGCAGCCAAGTAGGGGGAGCTGACGAGCAGTACTTC	CASSQVGGADEQYF
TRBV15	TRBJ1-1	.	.	TGTGCCACCAGCAGGGGCGGGACGGCGAACACTGAAGCTTTCTTT	CATSRGGTANTEAFF
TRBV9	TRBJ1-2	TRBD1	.	TGTGCCAGCAGCGTAGCCGGGACAGGGGTCTATGGCTACACCTTC	CASSVAGTGVYGYTF
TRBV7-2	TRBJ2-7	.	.	TGTGCCAGCAGCCCCCAAGGGGTCCGGAGCGGGCTCTACGAGCAGTACTTC	CASSPQGVRSGLYEQYF
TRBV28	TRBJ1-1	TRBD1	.	TGTGCCAGCACTGTCCCGGGACAGGGATACACTGAAGCTTTCTTT	CASTVPGQGYTEAFF
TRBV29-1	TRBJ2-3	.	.	TGCAGCGTCCTTGGGGGGCGGGAGAAACCAGATACGCAGTATTTT	CSVLGGREKPDTQYF
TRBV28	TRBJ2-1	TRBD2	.	TGTGCCAGCGGAAACCAGGGACTAGCGGGAGACAGGGTAGGAAATGAGCAGTTCTTC	CASGNQGLAGDRVGNEQFF
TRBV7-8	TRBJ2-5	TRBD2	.	TGTGCCAGCAGCGCCCAAACGGGGGGACTTCAGACCCAGTACTTC	CASSAQTGGLQTQYF
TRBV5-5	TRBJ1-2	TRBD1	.	TGTGCCAGCAGCCCTGGGACAGGTGGTGTTGGCTACACCTTC	CASSPGTGGVGYTF
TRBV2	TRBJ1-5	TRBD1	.	TGTGCCAGCAGGAAAGGACAGGGTGGCAATCAGCCCCAGCATTTT	CASRKGQGGNQPQHF
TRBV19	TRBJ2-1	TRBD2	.	TGTGCCAGTAGTATGATGGCTAGCGGGAGACATGAGCAGTTCTTC	CASSMMASGRHEQFF
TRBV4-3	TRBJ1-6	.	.	TGCGCCAGCAGCCAAGTTCAGTATAATTCACCCCTCCACTTT	CASSQVQYNSPLHF
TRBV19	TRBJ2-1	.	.	TGTGCCAGTAGTATAGAAATAATGGCTAGATACAATGAGCAGTTCTTC	CASSIEIMARYNEQFF
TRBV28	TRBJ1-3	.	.	TGTGCCAGCAGTCTATTCGGTTCTGGAAACACCATATATTTT	CASSLFGSGNTIYF
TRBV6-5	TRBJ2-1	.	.	TGTGCCAGCTTCTTACGCCAGAGGAATGAGCAGTTCTTC	CASFLRQRNEQFF
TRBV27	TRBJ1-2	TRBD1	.	TGTGCCAGCAGTTTTCACACAGGGGGCCGGGACTATGGCTACACCTTC	CASSFHTGGRDYGYTF
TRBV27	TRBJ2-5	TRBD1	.	TGTGCCAGCAGTTATCAGGGGGTTCGGGAAGAGACCCAGTACTTC	CASSYQGVREETQYF